The sequence of this T cell receptor (beta chain) was determined in a study of blood T cell repertoires in COVID-19. For the study at large: Some COVID-19 samples were acute and others convalescent; all came from the United States, Italy and Spain. PBMCs, B-cell-depleted T cells, or T cells provided the cDNA or gDNA that made up the material.

In the study's own analysis: It was from reference gene primer amplification that nucleated cell counts were estimated. Assay used: immunoSEQ multiplex PCR; TCRdb lists only in-frame clones, some missing. V and J calls plus clone size are reproduced from that table; the DNA served to infer D and trimming. The table lists about 99,000 clones, approximately 90% of them singletons, with 3.1% in the top ten. The ends were cut back, 5 bases at V and 0 bases at J, with 8 bases in the middle. Germline-derived CDR1 and CDR2 are MDHEN and SYDVKM. The CDR3 has 14 residues. The chain has TRBV28 and TRBJ1-5; D unresolved. The clonotype comes from a man aged 50 to 60 in a cohort sampled during active COVID-19. Sequenced: peripheral blood. The CDR3 DNA follows: TGTGCCAGCAGTCTCTTCTTTAGCAATCAGCCCCAGCATTTT. This encodes CASSLFFSNQPQHF. Based on the CDR3 plus reference TRBV28 and TRBJ1-5, the full variable domain is DVKVTQSSRYLVKRTGEKVFLECVQDMDHENMFWYRQDPGLGLRLIYFSYDVKMKEKGDIPEGYSVSREKKERFSLILESASTNQTSMYLCASSLFFSNQPQHFGDGTRLSIL.